Listed below are T cell receptor beta chains from one sample, sequenced in a study of blood T cell repertoires in COVID-19. The repertoire was sequenced with immunoSEQ multiplex PCR; TCRdb's copy has only in-frame clones and lacks some. Among about 150,000 clones listed, roughly nine tenths were seen once. The sequenced material came from peripheral blood. Source of these receptors: a woman aged 60 to 75 with active COVID-19. Each CDR3 is given with its conserved first and last residue. D genes are given only for firm matches. Only some rows state a clone size, as once, few, many or a class for expanded clones.

. TRBJ1-3 TRBV5-1 few CASSLMSSGNTIYF TGCGCCAGCAGCTTGATGAGCTCTGGAAACACCATATATTTT
. TRBJ1-2 TRBV27 few CASSLKAGLTDGYTF TGTGCCAGCAGTTTGAAGGCAGGGTTGACGGACGGCTACACCTTC
TRBD1 TRBJ1-2 TRBV2 once CASSLGQGGYTF TGTGCCAGCAGCCTGGGACAGGGTGGCTACACCTTC
TRBD2 TRBJ2-5 TRBV19 . CASSTLGLAVETQYF TGTGCCAGTAGTACCCTGGGACTAGCGGTAGAGACCCAGTACTTC
. TRBJ2-1 TRBV6-5 . CASSTYLEGDEQFF TGTGCCAGCAGTACCTATTTAGAGGGGGATGAGCAGTTCTTC
. TRBJ2-1 TRBV5-8 once CASSLRNEQFF TGTGCCAGCAGCTTGCGGAATGAGCAGTTCTTC
. TRBJ2-2 TRBV12-5 . CASLVWNTGELFF TGTGCTAGTTTAGTATGGAACACCGGGGAGCTGTTTTTT
TRBD1 TRBJ2-7 TRBV6-2/TRBV6-3 . CASSWEQGAPPNEQYF TGTGCCAGCAGTTGGGAACAGGGGGCCCCCCCCAACGAGCAGTACTTC
TRBD2 TRBJ2-5 TRBV15 . CATSGLGAGVEETQYF TGTGCCACCAGCGGGCTGGGAGCGGGAGTAGAAGAGACCCAGTACTTC
TRBD1 TRBJ2-1 TRBV7-3 once CASSLSQGYEQFF TGTGCCAGCAGCCTATCACAGGGGTATGAGCAGTTCTTC
. TRBJ1-6 TRBV2 . CASRPTGSSYNSPLHF TGTGCCAGCAGACCCACAGGGAGCTCCTATAATTCACCCCTCCACTTT
. TRBJ2-1 TRBV9 . CASSPRDFRFFPYNEQFF TGTGCCAGCAGCCCTCGGGACTTCCGTTTCTTCCCCTACAATGAGCAGTTCTTC
TRBD1 TRBJ2-7 TRBV18 . CASSPRTGFSEQYF TGTGCCAGCTCACCACGGACAGGGTTCAGCGAGCAGTACTTC
TRBD1 TRBJ2-7 TRBV12-3/TRBV12-4 once CASRQGGYEQYF TGTGCCAGCAGACAGGGGGGCTACGAGCAGTACTTC
. TRBJ2-7 TRBV29-1 . CSVTRTGTYEQYF TGCAGCGTCACTCGGACTGGTACCTACGAGCAGTACTTC
TRBD2 TRBJ2-3 TRBV27 . CASSLREGPADTQYF TGTGCCAGCAGTTTGCGGGAGGGCCCGGCAGATACGCAGTATTTT
. TRBJ2-3 TRBV7-3 . CASKEQVNTDTQYF TGTGCCAGCAAGGAACAGGTTAACACAGATACGCAGTATTTT
. TRBJ1-3 TRBV9 . CASSVRPGKLSGNTIYF TGTGCCAGCAGCGTAAGGCCAGGGAAATTGTCTGGAAACACCATATATTTT
. TRBJ2-2 TRBV11-2 once CASSFGQTNTGELFF TGTGCCAGCAGCTTCGGACAGACGAACACCGGGGAGCTGTTTTTT
. TRBJ2-5 TRBV10-3 . CAISPDQETQYF TGTGCCATCAGCCCTGACCAAGAGACCCAGTACTTC
TRBD1 TRBJ1-6 TRBV6-2/TRBV6-3 . CASSSGTANNSPLHF TGTGCCAGCAGTTCCGGGACAGCAAATAATTCACCCCTCCACTTT
. TRBJ2-2 TRBV2 . CASTGTSNTGELFF TGTGCCAGCACAGGGACTTCAAACACCGGGGAGCTGTTTTTT
TRBD2 TRBJ2-7 TRBV2 . CASSDLTSGANEQYF TGTGCCAGCAGCGACTTGACTAGCGGAGCTAACGAGCAGTACTTC
. TRBJ2-3 TRBV19 . CASAPRVGMVDTQYF TGTGCCAGTGCCCCGCGTGTCGGGATGGTAGATACGCAGTATTTT
TRBD2 TRBJ2-7 TRBV2 . CASTHPLAGGAYEQYF TGTGCCAGCACCCACCCCCTAGCGGGAGGTGCCTACGAGCAGTACTTC
. TRBJ2-4 TRBV6-5 . CASRNPRFSKNIQYF TGTGCCAGCAGAAACCCCAGGTTTTCCAAAAACATTCAGTACTTC
. TRBJ1-5 TRBV18 . CASSPQTGRDQPQHF TGTGCCAGCTCACCACAAACGGGCAGGGATCAGCCCCAGCATTTT
TRBD1 TRBJ2-6 TRBV27 . CASKPGGVLRSSGANVLTF TGTGCCAGCAAACCAGGGGGCGTGCTGAGAAGCTCTGGGGCCAACGTCCTGACTTTC
. TRBJ2-7 TRBV2 . CASSENAVSYEQYF TGTGCCAGCAGTGAAAATGCAGTCTCGTACGAGCAGTACTTC
. TRBJ1-2 TRBV4-1 . CASSQDWSLANYGYTF TGCGCCAGCAGCCAAGATTGGTCACTAGCTAACTATGGCTACACCTTC
. TRBJ1-2 TRBV2 . CASSEAWAYGYTF TGTGCCAGCAGTGAAGCATGGGCTTATGGCTACACCTTC
TRBD1 TRBJ1-4 TRBV11-2 once CASSLSGGLYGEKLFF TGTGCCAGCAGCTTATCAGGGGGCCTTTACGGTGAAAAACTGTTTTTT
TRBD2 TRBJ2-5 TRBV12-5 . CASGLGETSGQETQYF TGTGCTAGTGGTTTGGGGGAGACTAGCGGTCAAGAGACCCAGTACTTC
. TRBJ1-1 TRBV19 . CASSISRVALDF TGTGCCAGTAGTATATCCCGGGTTGCCCTAGACTTT
. TRBJ1-3 TRBV3-1/TRBV3-2 . CASSQVAGAGNTIYF TGTGCCAGCAGCCAAGTTGCGGGGGCTGGAAACACCATATATTTT